This record covers a single T cell receptor (beta chain). The sample contains more than one DNA sequence encoding this CDR3. CDR1 and CDR2 from the germline V gene are SGHRS and YFSETQ. The V end was cut by 1 base, the J end by 2 bases, with 6 bases between. The CDR3 is made up of 13 amino acids. This specimen comes from a study of blood T cell repertoires in COVID-19. The overall study: Donors in the United States, Italy and Spain gave samples during acute or convalescent COVID-19. In each case, the material was cDNA or gDNA derived from T cells, B-cell-depleted T cells, or PBMCs.

The authors' processing: Amplified reference gene primers provided the basis for estimating nucleated cell counts. Clones were sequenced by immunoSEQ multiplex PCR, and TCRdb holds only the in-frame ones, with some missing. V and J calls and clone size are given by that table; D and trimming were obtained from the DNA. Counted here are about 210,000 clones, about 87% occurring once; the ten biggest clones make up approximately 2.9%. The sequence was collected from a man aged 60-69 years with acute or convalescent COVID-19. Sample: peripheral blood. This sequence joins TRBV5-1 and TRBJ1-2; the D is unclear. CDR3: CASSLSRNYGYTF. DNA for the CDR3: TGCGCCAGCAGCTTGTCCAGAAACTATGGCTACACCTTC.